This TCR beta chain stems from a study of patients and donors after allogeneic stem cell transplantation. TCRdb independently ran MiXCR on the RT-PCR reads; one entry per CDR3 protein. The sample yields around 82,000 distinct CDR3 sequences, roughly 4.9% seen once. Germline V lookup: CDR1 DFQATT, CDR2 SNEGSKA (reference sequence). The ends lost 5 bases at V and 7 bases at J; junction bases unmatched: 4. This CDR3 spans 12 amino acids. Material: blood, either unsorted or a sorted T cell fraction (not recorded which). This chain connects TRBV20-1 to TRBJ1-5, with TRBD1 matching 8 bases. The sequence derives from a human donor who was either an allogeneic HSCT recipient or a stem cell or donor lymphocyte infusion donor (not recorded which). It is not recorded whose cells these are; they may come from a transplant donor. Written as DNA, the CDR3 is TGCAGTGCTTCGACAGGGGAACAGCCCCAGCATTTT. Translation: CSASTGEQPQHF.